The TCR beta chain described here comes from a study of shared clonotypes between healthy human individuals. The study, taken as a whole, reports: Clonotypes shared by all four sorted-subset donors had higher generation probabilities than non-shared clonotypes. Among donors, clonotype sharing was expected to be affected by sequencing depth.

The protocol was immunoSEQ multiplex PCR, while the TCRdb copy is restricted to in-frame clones and leaves out a portion. The sample holds 2 million to 2.5 million clones; 95% are singletons and the top ten take roughly 0.13%. To note about this clone: The antigen is not known.

The CDR3 totals 17 residues. V was shortened by 4 bases and J by 0 bases, with 16 bases between the two germline ends. Per germline, CDR1 SGHRS and CDR2 YFSETQ. The chain uses TRBV5-1 and TRBJ2-2; D possibly corresponds to TRBD2 (5 bases). The sequenced sample was naive CD4+ T cells sorted from blood. The subset here: CD45RA+ positively selected. The TCR originated in a man younger than 35 in good health. The CDR3 spells CASSHGKGETNTGELFF. CDR3 nucleotide sequence: TGCGCCAGCAGCCACGGGAAGGGTGAGACGAACACCGGGGAGCTGTTTTTT.